A single sample gave rise to the 28 T cell receptor beta chains below, sequenced in a study of cytomegalovirus exposure and HLA in healthy donors. Only in-frame clones appear in the TCRdb table, and some are missing; sequencing was by immunoSEQ multiplex PCR. The profile shows a few hundred thousand clones, around 90% of them singletons. The sample consisted of PBMCs. These receptors originate from a woman aged 18-35 years in good health and CMV-seronegative.

Remarks on this clone: Germline is not matched at one junction end, which may reflect a read error. The rearrangement joins TRBV7-7 to TRBJ2-1; 9 bases align to TRBD1. The CDR3 loop spans 16 amino acids. CDR1 is SSHAT, CDR2 FNYEAQ, per germline (reference sequence). The CDR3 spells CASSLQLGTGYNEQFF. The DNA for the CDR3 is TGTGCTAGCAGCTTACAACTCGGGACAGGGTACAATGAGCAGTTCTTC.

The chain carries TRBV5-1 and TRBJ1-2, with 9 bases identical to TRBD1. Germline lookup yields CDR1 SGHRS and CDR2 YFSETQ. This CDR3 has 14 residues. Unmatched junction bases numbered 3, after V lost 4 bases and J lost 2 bases. The CDR3 reads CASSVGQGNYGYTF. The CDR3 DNA sequence: TGCGCCAGCAGCGTCGGACAGGGGAACTATGGCTACACCTTC.

As for this clone: The sample contains more than one DNA sequence encoding this CDR3. J is TRBJ1-6 and V is TRBV4-1; 7 nucleotides match TRBD1. V was pared by 0 bases and J by 4 bases, with 3 bases of the junction left unmatched. Germline V lookup: CDR1 MGHRA, CDR2 YSYEKL. CDR3 length: 16 amino acids. This CDR3 reads CASSQEGRGYNSPLHF. The CDR3 nucleotides are TGCGCCAGCAGCCAAGAGGGCAGGGGGTATAATTCACCCCTCCACTTT.

This clone was found once. The chain links TRBV6-1 to TRBJ1-4, with 10 positions matching TRBD1. Germline CDR1 MNHNS, CDR2 SASEGT. J was trimmed by 7 bases and V by 3 bases; bases with no gene match: 17. This CDR3 contains 19 residues. The CDR3 is CASSDGTGVRGVYGEKLFF. CDR3 bases: TGTGCCAGCAGTGACGGGACAGGGGTTAGGGGGGTGTATGGTGAAAAACTGTTTTTT.

The V gene is TRBV18, the J gene TRBJ2-7; D is possibly TRBD1 (6 bases). CDR3 length equals 15 residues. V was cut by 3 bases and J by 0 bases, with 12 bases left in between. The V gene's germline CDR1 is KGHSH and CDR2 LQKENI. CDR3 DNA: TGTGCCAGCTCACCGGGGTGGACAGACTCCTACGAGCAGTACTTC. Protein sequence: CASSPGWTDSYEQYF.

The chain couples TRBV2 to TRBJ2-3; a possible D gene is TRBD2 (5 bases). Trimming removed 4 bases at V and 4 bases at J, with 9 bases between. This CDR3 has 13 amino acids. The V gene's germline CDR1 is SNHLY and CDR2 FYNNEI. The CDR3 DNA follows: TGTGCCAGCAGTGTGGGGAGTGCAGATACGCAGTATTTT. Amino acid sequence: CASSVGSADTQYF. The full variable domain, rest sourced from reference TRBV2 and TRBJ2-3, is EPEVTQTPSHQVTQMGQEVILRCVPISNHLYFYWYRQILGQKVEFLVSFYNNEISEKSEIFDDQFSVERPDGSNFTLKIRSTKLEDSAMYFCASSVGSADTQYFGPGTRLTVL.

The chain uses TRBV10-3 and TRBJ2-1, with TRBD1 matching over 7 bases. The J segment lost 0 bases and the V segment lost 4 bases, leaving 15 bases of the junction unmatched. Per the germline V gene, CDR1 is ENHRY and CDR2 is SYGVKD. This CDR3 has 19 amino acids. The CDR3 protein is CAISVTGTATQSSYNEQFF. DNA for the CDR3: TGTGCCATCAGTGTGACCGGGACAGCGACCCAGAGCTCCTACAATGAGCAGTTCTTC.

The rearrangement uses TRBV7-8 and TRBJ2-5; possible D gene TRBD2, 7 bases. Germline V gene sequence: CDR1 SGHVS, CDR2 FQNEAQ. Trimming left V 4 bases short and J 1 base short, with 16 bases between. CDR3 size: 16 residues. Written as DNA, the CDR3 is TGTGCCAGCAGCTCTAAGGGCGGGGGCATCCAAGAGACCCAGTACTTC. It yields the protein CASSSKGGGIQETQYF.

The chain combines TRBV7-2 with TRBJ2-5; 11 bases are shared with TRBD1. Germline values: CDR1 SGHTA, CDR2 FQGNSA. The CDR3 loop spans 16 amino acids. V lost 5 bases and J lost 4; bases outside the gene matches: 9. The CDR3 sequence is CASSLRTGGVRETQYF. The CDR3 bases are TGTGCCAGCAGCCTGAGGACAGGGGGCGTTCGAGAGACCCAGTACTTC.

The chain couples TRBV12-5 to TRBJ2-1; 13 bases match TRBD2. V shed 2 bases and J 9 bases; nucleotides not matched to a gene: 7. Germline V gene data show CDR1 as LGHNT and CDR2 as FRNRAP. The CDR3 has 16 amino acids. The CDR3: CASGLKLAGGPVEQFF. The CDR3, as DNA: TGTGCTAGTGGTTTGAAACTAGCGGGGGGGCCCGTTGAGCAGTTCTTC.

The sample holds one count of this clone. Other DNA sequences from this sample encode an identical CDR3 as well. J is TRBJ1-2 and V is TRBV6-5; D ambiguous. Germline V lookup: CDR1 MNHEY, CDR2 SVGAGI. This CDR3 comprises 13 residues. V was clipped by 2 bases and J by 2 bases, with 6 bases between them. CDR3 sequence (DNA): TGTGCCAGCAGTTACGGAGGGAACTATGGCTACACCTTC. Its protein product is CASSYGGNYGYTF.

The DNA for the CDR3 is TGTGCCAGCAGTGAATGGGGAGAAACTACTGAAGCTTTCTTT. As protein: CASSEWGETTEAFF. The V call is TRBV6-1, the J call TRBJ1-1; D gene unclear. This CDR3 comprises 14 residues. V was clipped by 2 bases and J by 5 bases, with 12 bases between them. Germline V gene lookup returns CDR1 MNHNS and CDR2 SASEGT.

The CDR3 DNA reads TGTGCCAGCAGTGAGGTGACTAGCGAGTCCTACGAGCAGTACTTC. Its protein is CASSEVTSESYEQYF. The V gene is TRBV6-1, the J gene TRBJ2-7, with 8 bases aligning to TRBD2. The CDR3 totals 15 residues. J lost 1 base, V lost 3 bases, and 5 bases had no gene match. CDR1 is MNHNS and CDR2 is SASEGT in the germline V gene.

V usage is TRBV2 and J usage is TRBJ1-3, with 7 positions matching TRBD1. With V trimmed by 10 bases and J by 3 bases, 6 bases remained unmatched. The length of the CDR3 is 13 residues. CDR1 and CDR2 from the germline V gene are SNHLY and FYNNEI. Here the CDR3 DNA reads TGTGCCACTACAGGGGACATTGGAAACACCATATATTTT. Translating it yields CATTGDIGNTIYF.

The gene calls are TRBV29-1 and TRBJ2-1; 13 bases align to TRBD2. The CDR3 length is 15 residues. Germline V lookup: CDR1 SQVTM, CDR2 ANQGSEA. J lost 5 bases, V lost 7 bases, and 8 bases had no gene match. The CDR3 DNA is TGCAGCGCCAGCCGAGGACTAGCGGGGGACAATGAGCAGTTCTTC. Protein product: CSASRGLAGDNEQFF.

V gene TRBV4-1 combines with J gene TRBJ1-4; 7 bases are a match to TRBD1. The CDR3 contains 16 residues. CDR1 is MGHRA and CDR2 is YSYEKL in the germline V gene. V was pared by 1 base and J by 4 bases, with 6 bases of the junction left unmatched. CDR3 coding DNA: TGCGCCAGCAGCCAAGCGCCGGGACAGCTTAATGAAAAACTGTTTTTT. Its translation is CASSQAPGQLNEKLFF.

The genes are TRBV4-1 and TRBJ1-2; possible D gene TRBD1, 6 bases. Germline V gene sequence: CDR1 MGHRA, CDR2 YSYEKL. The CDR3 sequence is 14 residues long. Deletions cut 2 bases from V and 2 bases from J, with 9 bases between. The DNA of the CDR3 is TGCGCCAGCAGCCAACCAACAGGGAACTATGGCTACACCTTC. Its protein product is CASSQPTGNYGYTF.

The CDR3 DNA reads as TGTGCCAGCAGCGCACAGGTCTCTGGAAACACCATATATTTT. Amino acid sequence: CASSAQVSGNTIYF. The chain employs TRBV7-9 and TRBJ1-3, with D tentatively TRBD1 (5 bases). CDR3 length: 14 amino acids. The germline gives CDR1 SEHNR, CDR2 FQNEAQ (reference sequence). The V and J ends lost 5 bases and 0 bases respectively, with 8 bases between them.

The chain links TRBV7-9 to TRBJ1-2; no clear D. Trimming left V 2 bases short and J 1 base short, with 8 bases between. The CDR3 is 14 amino acids. Germline assignment: CDR1 SEHNR and CDR2 FQNEAQ (reference sequence). The CDR3 DNA sequence: TGTGCCAGCAGCTTAACCGAGGTTAACTATGGCTACACCTTC. Its protein product is CASSLTEVNYGYTF.

The rearrangement uses TRBV2 and TRBJ2-7; a possible D gene is TRBD2 (5 bases). V lost 8 bases, J lost 7 bases, and 18 bases lay in between. The germline V gene has CDR1 SNHLY and CDR2 FYNNEI. CDR3 size: 13 residues. The DNA for the CDR3 is TGTGCCAGCCTCGTAGAGGGTCTCGCAGAGCAGTACGTC. It translates to CASLVEGLAEQYV.

In this sample, this clone turned up a few times. The chain joins TRBV2 to TRBJ1-6, with 8 bases identical to TRBD1. This CDR3 spans 14 amino acids. V shed 5 bases, J shed 7 bases, and the junction held 4 bases outside the gene matches. Germline loops: CDR1 SNHLY, CDR2 FYNNEI. The CDR3 bases are TGTGCCAGCAGTCTGACAGGGGCCAATTCACCCCTCCACTTT. Translated, it gives CASSLTGANSPLHF.

The chain links TRBV27 to TRBJ2-3; D is possibly TRBD2 (6 bases). CDR1 and CDR2 (germline): MNHEY, SMNVEV (reference sequence). V lost 6 bases and J lost 3, with 13 bases in between. This CDR3 contains 14 residues. This CDR3 reads CASRKGRGTDTQYF. The CDR3 coding sequence is TGTGCCAGCAGAAAAGGTCGGGGGACAGATACGCAGTATTTT.

The V gene is TRBV27, the J gene TRBJ1-1, with unresolved D. Between the trimmed V and J ends, which lost 2 bases and 1 base, there was a span of 14 bases. This CDR3 contains 16 residues. CDR1 and CDR2 (germline): MNHEY, SMNVEV (reference sequence). In nucleotides, the CDR3 is TGTGCCAGCAGTTTAAAAGGAGGCGGCTGGAACACTGAAGCTTTCTTT. It is translated as CASSLKGGGWNTEAFF.

This chain links TRBV7-9 with TRBJ1-1; TRBD1 agrees at 10 bases. The J segment lost 6 bases and the V segment lost 5 bases, leaving 6 bases of the junction unmatched. CDR1 SEHNR and CDR2 FQNEAQ come from the germline V gene (reference sequence). This CDR3 contains 14 residues. The CDR3: CASSPRDRGAEAFF. The CDR3 DNA sequence: TGTGCCAGCAGCCCCCGGGACAGGGGAGCTGAAGCTTTCTTT.

The chain uses TRBV6-5 and TRBJ1-2; 9 nucleotides match TRBD1. After removal of 2 bases from V and 7 bases from J, the junction contained 2 bases not matched to a gene. CDR3 length: 13 amino acids. Germline CDR1 reads MNHEY; CDR2 reads SVGAGI. The chain's CDR3 is CASSYLDRGGYTF. CDR3 coding DNA: TGTGCCAGCAGTTACCTGGACAGGGGTGGCTACACCTTC.

Written as DNA, the CDR3 is TGTGCCAGCATGCAGGGCGATTCACCCCTCCACTTT. Translated, it gives CASMQGDSPLHF. The chain carries TRBV28 and TRBJ1-6; D might be TRBD1 (5 bases). This CDR3 spans 12 amino acids. The germline CDR1 and CDR2 sequences are MDHEN and SYDVKM. Between the trimmed V and J ends, which lost 7 bases and 8 bases, there was a span of 9 bases.

This clone was seen only a few times. The V gene is TRBV2, the J gene TRBJ2-7; TRBD2 aligns across 12 bases. V trimming: 4 bases; J trimming: 6 bases; junction bases outside the gene matches: 4. This CDR3 is built from 14 residues. Germline V gives CDR1 SNHLY, CDR2 FYNNEI. CDR3 nucleotides: TGTGCCAGCAGTGGACTAGCGGGGGTTAGCGAGCAGTACGTC. This codes for CASSGLAGVSEQYV.

CDR3 nucleotides: TGTGCCAGCAGTTTACTCTACGAGGAACCCCAGCATTTT. As protein: CASSLLYEEPQHF. V usage is TRBV28 and J usage is TRBJ1-5, with unresolved D. CDR1 MDHEN and CDR2 SYDVKM come from the germline V gene. Trimming pared 2 bases from V and 10 bases from J, leaving 12 bases between. This CDR3 has 13 amino acids.